This T cell receptor beta chain emerged from a study of PD-1 blockade in classical Hodgkin lymphoma. Study results and caveats: Patients who began taking nivolumab under 1 year after ASCT were left out.

CDR1 is SGHRS and CDR2 is YFSETQ in the germline V gene. There are 15 residues in the CDR3. V lost 3 bases and J lost 3; bases outside the gene matches: 7. The data were produced by immunoSEQ multiplex PCR, yet TCRdb's version contains in-frame clones alone and is incomplete. The data contain around 29,000 clones, approximately 78% of them singletons. Time point given: cycle 4 day 1 (C4D1), after five to seven weeks of nivolumab. Every single patient, without exception, relapsed after autologous stem cell transplantation, and brentuximab vedotin exposure varied. Researchers used magnetic negative selection to pull out pure CD4+ T cells from thawed PBMCs. Patients reached a best response of complete response, partial response or progressive disease. With respect to this clone: What it recognizes is unknown.

The TCR was taken from a human donor with classical Hodgkin lymphoma. The chain recombines TRBV5-1 with TRBJ2-3; the match to TRBD1 covers 7 bases. This material consisted of CD4+ T cells from blood, taken before the fourth cycle of nivolumab. Written as DNA, the CDR3 is TGCGCCAGCAGCTCGGGACAGTCGGGGACAGATACGCAGTATTTT. Amino acids: CASSSGQSGTDTQYF.